This T cell receptor beta chain is drawn from a study of T cell responses to AZD1222 COVID-19 vaccine. Notes on the study in general: In all cases, repertoires were sampled only after the peak T cell response. White British ancestry dominated among donors, who included more females, and clonal diversity was possibly underestimated. In the spike-specific TCR repertoire, nearly half reportedly target unmutated variant regions. Spike-specific TCR repertoires showed rising breadth and depth after two AZD1222 doses.

Here immunoSEQ multiplex PCR was the method, and the copy in TCRdb shows in-frame clones only, minus some. The data contain some 130,000 clones, more than 85% of them singletons. Germline V gene lookup returns CDR1 SNHLY and CDR2 FYNNEI. This CDR3 has 11 amino acids. Trimming shortened V by 9 bases and J by 10 bases, and 15 bases separated the two germline ends. About this clone itself: No antigen is known for it.

The sample consisted of peripheral blood, taken on day 0 of AZD1222 vaccination. This chain connects TRBV2 to TRBJ1-1; D gene unclear. The TCR was taken from an adult in good health. In nucleotides, the CDR3 is TGTGCCAGTTACACAACACCCGGAGCTTTCTTT. It encodes CASYTTPGAFF.